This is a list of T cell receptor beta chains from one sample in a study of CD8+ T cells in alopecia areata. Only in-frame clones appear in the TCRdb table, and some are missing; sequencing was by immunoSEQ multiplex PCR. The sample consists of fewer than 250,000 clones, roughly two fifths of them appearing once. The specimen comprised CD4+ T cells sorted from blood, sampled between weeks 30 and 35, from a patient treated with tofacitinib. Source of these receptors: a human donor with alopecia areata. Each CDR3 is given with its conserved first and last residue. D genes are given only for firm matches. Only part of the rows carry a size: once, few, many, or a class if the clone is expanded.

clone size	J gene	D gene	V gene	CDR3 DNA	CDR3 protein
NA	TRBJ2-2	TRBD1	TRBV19	TGTGCCAGTAGATCTACAGGGGGGAACACCGGGGAGCTGTTTTTT	CASRSTGGNTGELFF
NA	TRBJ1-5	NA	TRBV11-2	TGTGCCAGCAGCTACTCCGGTCAGCCCCAGCATTTT	CASSYSGQPQHF
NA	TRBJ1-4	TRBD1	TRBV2	TGTGCCAGCAGTGATCACAGGGGGCAGGAAAAACTGTTTTTT	CASSDHRGQEKLFF
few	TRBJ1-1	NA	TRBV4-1	TGCGCCAGCAGCCAAGCTGAAACTAAAGCTTTCTTT	CASSQAETKAFF
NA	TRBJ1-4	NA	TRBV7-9	TGTGCCAGCAGCTCCCCGGCTAGGGAAAAACTGTTTTTT	CASSSPAREKLFF
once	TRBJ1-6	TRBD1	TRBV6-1	TGTGCCAGCGGTGACAGGGGGCTCTGGGGGTATTCACCCCTCCACTTT	CASGDRGLWGYSPLHF
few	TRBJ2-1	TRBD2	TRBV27	TGTGCCAGCAGTTTATCCCGGACTAGGAGGGACAATGAGCAGTTCTTC	CASSLSRTRRDNEQFF
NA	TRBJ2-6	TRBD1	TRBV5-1	TGCGCCACCGCGACAGGGGGTTTAAGCTCTGGGGCCAACGTCCTGACTTTC	CATATGGLSSGANVLTF
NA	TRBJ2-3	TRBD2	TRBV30	TGTGCCTGGAGGTTAGGACTAGCGGGGGCAGATACGCAGTATTTT	CAWRLGLAGADTQYF
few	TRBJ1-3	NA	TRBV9	TGTGCCAGCAGCCCCCGGTTAAGTTCTGGAAACACCATATATTTT	CASSPRLSSGNTIYF
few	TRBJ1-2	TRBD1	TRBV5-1	TGCGCCAGCAGCCCGGGACAGAACTATGGCTACACCTTC	CASSPGQNYGYTF
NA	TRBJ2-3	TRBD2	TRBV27	TGTGCCAGCAGTTCTAGCGGGGGGCCAGATACGCAGTATTTT	CASSSSGGPDTQYF
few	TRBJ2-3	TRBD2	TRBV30	TGTGCCTGGAGTACTAGCGGATACACAGATACGCAGTATTTT	CAWSTSGYTDTQYF
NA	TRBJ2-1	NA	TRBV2	TGTGCCAGCAGTCTTCACAATGAGCAGTTCTTC	CASSLHNEQFF
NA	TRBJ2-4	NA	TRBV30	TGTGCCTGTAGAGACACCCTCGGGGGAAACATTCAGTACTTC	CACRDTLGGNIQYF
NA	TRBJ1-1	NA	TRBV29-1	TGCAGCGTTGACTTGACAGAGAACACTGAAGCTTTCTTT	CSVDLTENTEAFF
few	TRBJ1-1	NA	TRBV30	TGTGCCTGGAGTGACAGCATGAACACTGAAGCTTTCTTT	CAWSDSMNTEAFF
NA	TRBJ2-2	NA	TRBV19	TGTGCCAGTAGGCCCGGGTTATTGAACACCGGGGAGCTGTTTTTT	CASRPGLLNTGELFF
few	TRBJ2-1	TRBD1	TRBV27	TGTGCCAGCACTTTAGACAGGGGAAGATACAATGAGCAGTTCTTC	CASTLDRGRYNEQFF
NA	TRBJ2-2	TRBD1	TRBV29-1	TGCAGCGTATCCGGGACAGGGGCGAACACCGGGGAGCTGTTTTTT	CSVSGTGANTGELFF
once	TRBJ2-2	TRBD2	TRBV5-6	TGTGCCAGCAGCCCAACTAGCGGATTCAACACCGGGGAGCTGTTTTTT	CASSPTSGFNTGELFF
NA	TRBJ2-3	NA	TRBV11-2	TGTGCCAGCAGCTTAGGACAAAACACAGATACGCAGTATTTT	CASSLGQNTDTQYF
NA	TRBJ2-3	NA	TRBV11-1	TGTGCCAGCACCACCTCAGTTGATACGCAGTATTTT	CASTTSVDTQYF
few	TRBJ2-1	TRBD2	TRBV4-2	TGTGCCAGCAGCCCCTCAGGACTAGCGGCTAACAATGAGCAGTTCTTC	CASSPSGLAANNEQFF
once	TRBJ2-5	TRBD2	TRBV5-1	TGCGCCAGCAGCTGGGGCTTCGGGAGGGAGACCCAGTACTTC	CASSWGFGRETQYF
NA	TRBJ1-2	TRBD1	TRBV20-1	TGCAGTGCGAGGACAGGGGGTAGCTACACCTTC	CSARTGGSYTF
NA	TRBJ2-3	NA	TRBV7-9	TGTGCCAGCAGCTTAGGTGGGGGCACCACAGATACGCAGTATTTT	CASSLGGGTTDTQYF
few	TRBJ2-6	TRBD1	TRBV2	TGTGCCAGCAGTAAACAGGGGGCTGGGGCCAACGTCCTGACTTTC	CASSKQGAGANVLTF
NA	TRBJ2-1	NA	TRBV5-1	TGCGCCAGCAGCCCATATAGCTCCTACAATGAGCAGTTCTTC	CASSPYSSYNEQFF
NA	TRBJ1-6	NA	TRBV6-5	TGTGCCAGCAGTCCTCAGGGAGGTAATTCACCCCTCCACTTT	CASSPQGGNSPLHF
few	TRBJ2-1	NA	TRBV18	TGTGCCAGCTCACGGGCGGGGGCGTCCTACAATGAGCAGTTCTTC	CASSRAGASYNEQFF
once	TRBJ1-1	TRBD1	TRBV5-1	TGCGCCAGCAGCCTAGGGACAGCCAACACTGAAGCTTTCTTT	CASSLGTANTEAFF
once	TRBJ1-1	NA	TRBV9	TGTGCCAGCAGCTACTACGGTCCGAACACTGAAGCTTTCTTT	CASSYYGPNTEAFF
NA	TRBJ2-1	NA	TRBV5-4	TGTGCCAGCAGCTCGAGCTGGAATGAGCAGTTCTTC	CASSSSWNEQFF
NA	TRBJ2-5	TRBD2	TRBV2	TGTGCCAGCAGTGCTCGCGGGAGCGAGGGAGAGACCCAGTACTTC	CASSARGSEGETQYF
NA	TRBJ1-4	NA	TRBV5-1	TGCGCCGGGCCTGGGTGGAGAGCTAATGAAAAACTGTTTTTT	CAGPGWRANEKLFF
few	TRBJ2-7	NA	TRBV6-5	TGTGCCAGCAGTTACCACTATTCCTACGAGCAGTACTTC	CASSYHYSYEQYF
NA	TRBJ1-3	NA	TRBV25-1	TGTGCCAGCACTTGGGGGTCTGGAAACACCATATATTTT	CASTWGSGNTIYF
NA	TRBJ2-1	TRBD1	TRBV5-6	TGTGCCAGCAGCTTGGGACAGGGGGTGTATGAGCAGTTCTTC	CASSLGQGVYEQFF
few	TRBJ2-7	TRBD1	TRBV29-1	TGCAGCGTCTTGTGGGGGACAGGGGGCTACGAGCAGTACTTC	CSVLWGTGGYEQYF
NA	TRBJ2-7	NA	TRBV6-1	TGTGCCAGCAGTGGATCGGAGGGCAGAAGTTACGAGCAGTACTTC	CASSGSEGRSYEQYF
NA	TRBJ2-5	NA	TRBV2	TGTGCCAGCAGTGAGGGTATGCTTTCCCAAGAGACCCAGTACTTC	CASSEGMLSQETQYF
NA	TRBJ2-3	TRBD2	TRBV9	TGTGCCAGCAGCGGGGGACACAGGGGACTAGCGGGGACAGATACGCAGTATTTT	CASSGGHRGLAGTDTQYF
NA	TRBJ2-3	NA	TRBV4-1	TGCGCCAGCAGCCAGGGGATTATTTTGCGGGGGCAGACAGATACGCAGTATTTT	CASSQGIILRGQTDTQYF
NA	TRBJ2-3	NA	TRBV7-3	TGTGCCAGCAGCTCAACCCCGGGACTCAGCACAGATACGCAGTATTTT	CASSSTPGLSTDTQYF
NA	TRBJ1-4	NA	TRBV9	TGTGCCAGCAGCCCGGGGGAGGGAAGGGGCCTGGGTGAAAAACTGTTTTTT	CASSPGEGRGLGEKLFF
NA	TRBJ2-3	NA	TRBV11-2	TGTGCCAGCAGCTCACTGTCCCTAGATACGCAGTATTTT	CASSSLSLDTQYF
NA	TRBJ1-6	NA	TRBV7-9	TGTGCCAGCAGCCCACGGCTTTCCTCACCCCTCCACTTT	CASSPRLSSPLHF
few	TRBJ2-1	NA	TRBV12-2	TGTGCAAGTCTAGGTGGGAGTGAGCAGTTCTTC	CASLGGSEQFF
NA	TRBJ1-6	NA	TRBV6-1	TGTGCCAGCAGAAAACAACCCGGGGATAATTCACCCCTCCACTTT	CASRKQPGDNSPLHF
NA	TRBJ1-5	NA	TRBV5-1	TGCGCCAGCAGCTTGACAGTCGGTGATAGCAATCAGCCCCAGCATTTT	CASSLTVGDSNQPQHF
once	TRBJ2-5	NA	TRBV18	TGTGCCAGCTCACCACCGAAACAAGAGACCCAGTACTTC	CASSPPKQETQYF
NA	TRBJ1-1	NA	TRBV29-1	TGCAGCGTTTGTTCCGACGGTGCCCTTGAAGCTTTCTTT	CSVCSDGALEAFF
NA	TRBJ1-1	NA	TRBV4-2	TGTGCCAGCAGCCAAGAGAAAGCTTTCTTT	CASSQEKAFF
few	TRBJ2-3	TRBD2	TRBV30	TGTGCCTGGAGTGTAGGGCTAGCGGGGTACACAGATACGCAGTATTTT	CAWSVGLAGYTDTQYF
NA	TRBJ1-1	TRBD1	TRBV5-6	TGTGCCAGCAGTCAAACCGGGACAGGGGGCACTGAAGCTTTCTTT	CASSQTGTGGTEAFF
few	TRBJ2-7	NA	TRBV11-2	TGTGCCAGCAGCTCCTGGGGTGCCGGGGTAGACTACGAGCAGTACTTC	CASSSWGAGVDYEQYF
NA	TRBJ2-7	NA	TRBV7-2	TGTGCCAGCAGCTTAGTAAAGGGGGTCGGAACCTACGAGCAGTACTTC	CASSLVKGVGTYEQYF
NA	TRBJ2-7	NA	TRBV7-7	TGTGCCAGCAGCTTAGATTGGACAAGCTACGAGCAGTACTTC	CASSLDWTSYEQYF